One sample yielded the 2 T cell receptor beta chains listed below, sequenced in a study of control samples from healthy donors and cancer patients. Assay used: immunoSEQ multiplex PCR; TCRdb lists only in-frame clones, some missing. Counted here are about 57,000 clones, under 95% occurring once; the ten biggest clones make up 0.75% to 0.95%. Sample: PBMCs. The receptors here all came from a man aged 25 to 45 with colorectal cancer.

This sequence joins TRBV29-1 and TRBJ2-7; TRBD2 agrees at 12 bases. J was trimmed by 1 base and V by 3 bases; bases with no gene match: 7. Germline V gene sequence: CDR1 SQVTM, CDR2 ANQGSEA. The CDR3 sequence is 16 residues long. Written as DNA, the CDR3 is TGCAGCGTTGAGGGGCTAGCGGGGGGGCCTTCCTACGAGCAGTACTTC. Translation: CSVEGLAGGPSYEQYF.

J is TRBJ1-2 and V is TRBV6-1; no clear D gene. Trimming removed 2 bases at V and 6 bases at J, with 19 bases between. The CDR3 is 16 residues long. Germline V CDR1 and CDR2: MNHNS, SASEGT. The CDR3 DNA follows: TGTGCCAGCAGTGAATTTGCACAGCAAACCCGAAATGGCTACACCTTC. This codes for CASSEFAQQTRNGYTF.